The rows below give T cell receptor beta chains drawn from one sample of a study of shared clonotypes between healthy human individuals. Sequencing used immunoSEQ multiplex PCR; TCRdb keeps in-frame clones, though not all of them. The sample has 450,000 to 500,000 clones, 81% seen once; the top ten hold roughly 13%. Source material: PBMCs. The receptors here all came from a woman in her thirties or forties in good health. Some clones in this sample may be carry-over from other donors' samples. The CDR3 runs from the conserved cysteine through the conserved F or W. Fields, in order: clone size, V gene, J gene, D gene, CDR3 DNA, CDR3 protein. The D gene is left open where the match is weak. Size is stated for part of the rows, as once, few or many counts, or as a class when the clone is expanded.

clone_size: few
v_call: TRBV9
j_call: TRBJ1-5
d_call: -
cdr3_nt: TGTGCCAGCAGCGTAAGCCCGATGGGGCAGCCCCAGCATTTT
cdr3_aa: CASSVSPMGQPQHF

clone_size: -
v_call: TRBV5-6
j_call: TRBJ2-1
d_call: -
cdr3_nt: TGTGCCAGCAGCTCGAACCGATCCCCTTGGAATGAGCAGTTCTTC
cdr3_aa: CASSSNRSPWNEQFF

clone_size: once
v_call: TRBV5-1
j_call: TRBJ1-3
d_call: -
cdr3_nt: TGCGCCAGCAGCCCGGACCCAACCCTCGGAAACACCATATATTTT
cdr3_aa: CASSPDPTLGNTIYF

clone_size: many
v_call: TRBV28
j_call: TRBJ2-7
d_call: -
cdr3_nt: TGTGCCAGCAGTTTAGAGGGTCCTTACGAGCAGTACTTC
cdr3_aa: CASSLEGPYEQYF

clone_size: -
v_call: TRBV14
j_call: TRBJ2-2
d_call: -
cdr3_nt: TGTGCCAGCAGCCAAGTTTCCGGGGAGCTGTTTTTT
cdr3_aa: CASSQVSGELFF

clone_size: -
v_call: TRBV6-7
j_call: TRBJ2-3
d_call: -
cdr3_nt: TGTGCCAGCAGTTACCTTAGACAGGGAATAGGGGAGGCAGATACGCAGTATTTT
cdr3_aa: CASSYLRQGIGEADTQYF

clone_size: -
v_call: TRBV25-1
j_call: TRBJ2-1
d_call: -
cdr3_nt: TGTGCCAGCAGTGAGCTGGCTACCTCCTACAATGAGCAGTTCTTC
cdr3_aa: CASSELATSYNEQFF

clone_size: once
v_call: TRBV6-5
j_call: TRBJ2-1
d_call: TRBD2
cdr3_nt: TGTGCCAGCAGGACTAGCGGGAGCACCTACAATGAGCAGTTCTTC
cdr3_aa: CASRTSGSTYNEQFF

clone_size: -
v_call: TRBV30
j_call: TRBJ1-6
d_call: -
cdr3_nt: TGTGCCTCCTTCAGCGGAAGCTCCTATAATTCACCCCTCCACTTT
cdr3_aa: CASFSGSSYNSPLHF

clone_size: -
v_call: TRBV7-8
j_call: TRBJ1-3
d_call: TRBD1
cdr3_nt: TGTGCCAGCAGACTGACAGGGCCTGGAAACACCATATATTTT
cdr3_aa: CASRLTGPGNTIYF

clone_size: -
v_call: TRBV10-2
j_call: TRBJ2-1
d_call: -
cdr3_nt: TGCGCCAGCCGCCGGGACATCGACAATGAGCAGTTCTTC
cdr3_aa: CASRRDIDNEQFF

clone_size: once
v_call: TRBV4-3
j_call: TRBJ2-2
d_call: -
cdr3_nt: TGCGCCAGCAGCCAAGAGCCCGGGGCAAGCACCGGGGAGCTGTTTTTT
cdr3_aa: CASSQEPGASTGELFF

clone_size: -
v_call: TRBV5-1
j_call: TRBJ2-7
d_call: -
cdr3_nt: TGCGCCAGCAGCTTGGGTCAGAGTAACTACGAGCAGTACTTC
cdr3_aa: CASSLGQSNYEQYF

clone_size: -
v_call: TRBV4-2
j_call: TRBJ2-1
d_call: TRBD2
cdr3_nt: TGTGCCAGCAGCCAAGATTCCAGCGGGAGCTACAATGAGCAGTTCTTC
cdr3_aa: CASSQDSSGSYNEQFF

clone_size: -
v_call: TRBV6-1
j_call: TRBJ1-4
d_call: -
cdr3_nt: TGTGCCAGCAGTGAACCCGACGGAAGCAGGGATGAAAAACTGTTTTTT
cdr3_aa: CASSEPDGSRDEKLFF

clone_size: -
v_call: TRBV28
j_call: TRBJ1-2
d_call: TRBD1
cdr3_nt: TGTGCCAGCAGTTCCCTGGGACAGGGGATAGGCGGCTACACCTTC
cdr3_aa: CASSSLGQGIGGYTF

clone_size: -
v_call: TRBV7-5
j_call: TRBJ1-1
d_call: -
cdr3_nt: TGTGTCAGAAGCTTAATTTGGTTGGGGGAGTGGGCGAACACTGAAGCTTTCTTT
cdr3_aa: CVRSLIWLGEWANTEAFF

clone_size: -
v_call: TRBV18
j_call: TRBJ2-3
d_call: -
cdr3_nt: TGTGCCAGCTCACCACCCTCGACCCATCAATTGGCGTATTTT
cdr3_aa: CASSPPSTHQLAYF

clone_size: -
v_call: TRBV2
j_call: TRBJ2-5
d_call: -
cdr3_nt: TGTGCCAGCAGTGAACAGGGAGAGACCCAGTACTTC
cdr3_aa: CASSEQGETQYF

clone_size: few
v_call: TRBV7-8
j_call: TRBJ1-5
d_call: -
cdr3_nt: TGTGCCAGCAGCTTGGGGCAGGCCTATAGCAATCAGCCCCAGCATTTT
cdr3_aa: CASSLGQAYSNQPQHF

clone_size: -
v_call: TRBV7-9
j_call: TRBJ2-3
d_call: TRBD2
cdr3_nt: TGTGCCAGCAGCAAGCGGACTAGCGGGAGGGATCGCACAGATACGCAGTATTTT
cdr3_aa: CASSKRTSGRDRTDTQYF

clone_size: -
v_call: TRBV6-5
j_call: TRBJ2-1
d_call: -
cdr3_nt: TGTGCCAGCAGTTATTCCGAAGGCGTCGGTGAGCAGTTCTTC
cdr3_aa: CASSYSEGVGEQFF

clone_size: many
v_call: TRBV11-2
j_call: TRBJ1-3
d_call: -
cdr3_nt: TGTGCCAGCAGCTTACCCCGAGGGTTATTGCGCCGTGTGAACACCATATATTTT
cdr3_aa: CASSLPRGLLRRVNTIYF

clone_size: -
v_call: TRBV7-2
j_call: TRBJ2-1
d_call: TRBD1
cdr3_nt: TGTGCCAGCAGCGCGAGGGGGACAGATGTAACGGAGCAGTTCTTC
cdr3_aa: CASSARGTDVTEQFF

clone_size: -
v_call: TRBV5-4
j_call: TRBJ2-7
d_call: -
cdr3_nt: TGTGCCAGCAGCTTGAGGGGACCTAGCGTCTACGAGCAGTACTTC
cdr3_aa: CASSLRGPSVYEQYF

clone_size: -
v_call: TRBV7-3
j_call: TRBJ2-3
d_call: -
cdr3_nt: TGTGCCAGCAGCCCACGGGGGGATACGCAGTATTTT
cdr3_aa: CASSPRGDTQYF

clone_size: -
v_call: TRBV28
j_call: TRBJ1-2
d_call: -
cdr3_nt: TGTGCCAGCAGCACCTCTCCCCCGGGGGGCTACACCTTC
cdr3_aa: CASSTSPPGGYTF

clone_size: -
v_call: TRBV19
j_call: TRBJ2-7
d_call: -
cdr3_nt: TGTGCCAGTAGTAGTCGCCTCCGGAACTCCTACGAGCAGTACTTC
cdr3_aa: CASSSRLRNSYEQYF

clone_size: few
v_call: TRBV27
j_call: TRBJ2-7
d_call: -
cdr3_nt: TGTGCCAGCAGACCCGCGGGGAAATACGAGCAGTACTTC
cdr3_aa: CASRPAGKYEQYF

clone_size: -
v_call: TRBV6-1
j_call: TRBJ1-5
d_call: TRBD1
cdr3_nt: TGTGCCAGCAGTGACCTAGGGACAGGCGGTCAGCCCCAGCATTTT
cdr3_aa: CASSDLGTGGQPQHF

clone_size: -
v_call: TRBV9
j_call: TRBJ2-2
d_call: TRBD2
cdr3_nt: TGTGCCAGCAGCGTCGCCGGGAGGGCGAACACCGGGGAGCTGTTTTTT
cdr3_aa: CASSVAGRANTGELFF

clone_size: -
v_call: TRBV7-2
j_call: TRBJ1-2
d_call: -
cdr3_nt: TGTGCCAGCAGCTTCGGGGGCGGCTATGGCTACACCTTC
cdr3_aa: CASSFGGGYGYTF

clone_size: -
v_call: TRBV27
j_call: TRBJ2-2
d_call: TRBD2
cdr3_nt: TGTGCCAGCAGTTTATTTGGCGGGAGGAACACCGGGGAGCTGTTTTTT
cdr3_aa: CASSLFGGRNTGELFF

clone_size: -
v_call: TRBV20-1
j_call: TRBJ2-5
d_call: -
cdr3_nt: TGCAGTGCCGTCGTTAAGGAGACCCAGTACTTC
cdr3_aa: CSAVVKETQYF

clone_size: -
v_call: TRBV2
j_call: TRBJ1-1
d_call: -
cdr3_nt: TGTGCCAGCAGTACCCAGGGGTTCGACACTGAAGCTTTCTTT
cdr3_aa: CASSTQGFDTEAFF

clone_size: -
v_call: TRBV11-1
j_call: TRBJ2-2
d_call: TRBD1
cdr3_nt: TGTGCCAGCAGCATTTACAGGGGGCGGAACACCGGGGAGCTGTTTTTT
cdr3_aa: CASSIYRGRNTGELFF

clone_size: -
v_call: TRBV5-1
j_call: TRBJ1-1
d_call: -
cdr3_nt: TGCGCCAGCAGCTTGGTCGCGGGTAACACTGAAGCTTTCTTT
cdr3_aa: CASSLVAGNTEAFF